Listed below are T cell receptor beta chains from one sample, sequenced in a study of shared clonotypes between healthy human individuals. Here immunoSEQ multiplex PCR was the method, and the copy in TCRdb shows in-frame clones only, minus some. This table holds around 1.1 million clones, roughly 80% found once. The sample was memory CD4+ T cells from PBMCs. The receptor source for this set is a man younger than 35 in good health. Some clones in this sample may be carry-over from other donors' samples. Both conserved end residues are part of each CDR3. D genes are given only for firm matches. A row's size may be missing; if present it is once, few, many or a size class.

size	V	D	J	DNA	CDR3
-	TRBV29-1	-	TRBJ1-2	TGCAGCGTTGCCGGACAGTATGGCTACACCTTC	CSVAGQYGYTF
-	TRBV2	-	TRBJ2-5	TGTGCCAGCAGTGAACACGGGACTCCCCAAGAGACCCAGTACTTC	CASSEHGTPQETQYF
once	TRBV10-3	-	TRBJ2-7	TGTGCCATCAGGGGTAGCTCCTACGAGCAGTACTTC	CAIRGSSYEQYF
few	TRBV29-1	-	TRBJ1-1	TGCAGCGTTGAAGATCGTTCGGTCCGGCCCGATTTT	CSVEDRSVRPDF
once	TRBV6-5	-	TRBJ1-1	TGTGCCAGCCGAGGGGGGCAGGGGAAAAAAACTGAAGCTTTCTTT	CASRGGQGKKTEAFF
-	TRBV6-5	TRBD1	TRBJ1-2	TGTGCCAGCAGGTCGACAGGGAGCTATGGCTACACCTTC	CASRSTGSYGYTF
few	TRBV4-1	-	TRBJ2-3	TGCGCCAGCAGCCAAGATCAGGCGGCTACGGATACGCAGTATTTT	CASSQDQAATDTQYF
many	TRBV5-1	-	TRBJ2-7	TGCGCCAGCAGCTTCGCCTTGCGGTCAGTTGGGGAGCAGTACTTC	CASSFALRSVGEQYF
-	TRBV5-1	TRBD2	TRBJ2-6	TGCGCCAGCAGAGATAGCGGGAGCCGTTCTGGGGCCAACGTCCTGACTTTC	CASRDSGSRSGANVLTF
few	TRBV15	-	TRBJ1-5	TGTGCCACCAGCATCTCCCCCAATCAGCCCCAGCATTTT	CATSISPNQPQHF
-	TRBV4-3	-	TRBJ1-4	TGCGCCAGCAGCCCGGGACTGTCTAATGAAAAACTGTTTTTT	CASSPGLSNEKLFF
-	TRBV19	-	TRBJ2-7	TGTGCCAGTACATGGCGACACGAGCAGTACTTC	CASTWRHEQYF
-	TRBV10-1	TRBD2	TRBJ2-1	TGCGCCAGCAGTATAGCGGGGGGGCCCTACAATGAGCAGTTCTTC	CASSIAGGPYNEQFF
few	TRBV20-1	-	TRBJ1-2	TGCAGTGCTAGTCACAACTATGGCTACACCTTC	CSASHNYGYTF
-	TRBV2	-	TRBJ2-7	TGTGCCAGCAGAGCAGGGACCTACGAGCAGTACTTC	CASRAGTYEQYF
-	TRBV7-6	-	TRBJ2-3	TGTGCCAGCAGCGAGATATGGGGGGCGCGATCAGATACGCAGTATTTT	CASSEIWGARSDTQYF
-	TRBV19	-	TRBJ1-2	TGTGCCAGTAGTATATCGGGGGCGTATGGCTACACCTTC	CASSISGAYGYTF
-	TRBV15	TRBD2	TRBJ2-3	TGTGCCACCAGCTCCCAGCTAGCGGGAGGGCCGGTAGATACGCAGTATTTT	CATSSQLAGGPVDTQYF
once	TRBV29-1	-	TRBJ1-1	TGCAGCGCAGCCGGGACACTGAACACTGAAGCTTTCTTT	CSAAGTLNTEAFF
-	TRBV7-9	-	TRBJ2-7	TGTGCCAGCAGCTTAGCGCTTACTTGGAGCTACGAGCAGTACTTC	CASSLALTWSYEQYF
-	TRBV9	-	TRBJ1-3	TGTGCCAGCAGCGACGGGTCAGGGACCCTCTCTGGAAACACCATATATTTT	CASSDGSGTLSGNTIYF
once	TRBV6-5	-	TRBJ1-1	TGTGCCAGCACCCAAGGCAGGGCGGTCACTGAAGCTTTCTTT	CASTQGRAVTEAFF
-	TRBV5-1	TRBD1	TRBJ2-6	TGCGCCAGCAGCCAAGGACAGGGGGCTGGATCTGGGGCCAACGTCCTGACTTTC	CASSQGQGAGSGANVLTF
once	TRBV2	-	TRBJ2-5	TGTGCCAGCAACTATGGGGGCGGGTGGCAAGAGACCCAGTACTTC	CASNYGGGWQETQYF
-	TRBV28	-	TRBJ1-1	TGTGCCAGCAGTCTTAGGTCGGCAGGGGCCGGCTGGAACACTGAAGCTTTCTTT	CASSLRSAGAGWNTEAFF
-	TRBV29-1	-	TRBJ2-5	TGCAGCGTTGTAGCCAGGGGCCCCGAAGAGACCCAGTACTTC	CSVVARGPEETQYF
-	TRBV13	-	TRBJ1-1	TGTGCCAGCAGCTTAGTCAGGGTGGGTGAAGCTTTCTTT	CASSLVRVGEAFF
-	TRBV28	-	TRBJ1-3	TGTGCCAGCAGTCCGGCGCAGGATGGAAACACCATATATTTT	CASSPAQDGNTIYF
-	TRBV7-9	TRBD2	TRBJ2-3	TGTGCCAGCAGCCCCCCACTAGCGGGAGCACCAAGCACAGATACGCAGTATTTT	CASSPPLAGAPSTDTQYF
few	TRBV10-2	-	TRBJ2-5	TGCGCCAGCGCTGGGGTTCAAGAGACCCAGTACTTC	CASAGVQETQYF
-	TRBV11-3	TRBD1	TRBJ2-2	TGTGCCAGCAGCTTAGTAACAGGGGGCACCGGGGAGCTGTTTTTT	CASSLVTGGTGELFF
few	TRBV5-1	-	TRBJ2-1	TGCGCCAGCAGCTTGGGCAGGGCATACAATGAGCAGTTCTTC	CASSLGRAYNEQFF
-	TRBV4-1	TRBD1	TRBJ2-5	TGCGCCAGCAGCCAGGCCCGGACAGGCGGTAGGGAAGAGACCCAGTACTTC	CASSQARTGGREETQYF
few	TRBV4-3	-	TRBJ1-1	TGCGCCAGCAGCCGCCCGAACGGCGGGAGTGAAGCTTTCTTT	CASSRPNGGSEAFF
-	TRBV11-3	-	TRBJ2-7	TGTGCCAGCAGCATAGACAGGTACGAGCAGTACTTC	CASSIDRYEQYF
-	TRBV25-1	TRBD2	TRBJ2-2	TGTGCCAGCAGTGAATATCCCCTAGCGGGAGTCCCCGGGGAGCTGTTTTTT	CASSEYPLAGVPGELFF
-	TRBV5-6	TRBD2	TRBJ2-2	TGTGCCAGCAGCTTGGTGGGACTAGCGTTCACCGGGGAGCTGTTTTTT	CASSLVGLAFTGELFF
-	TRBV6-1	-	TRBJ2-1	TGTGCCACCACTCGACGGGGCTACAATGAGCAGTTCTTC	CATTRRGYNEQFF
-	TRBV19	-	TRBJ1-1	TGTGCCAGTAGTACCTTAGGGACACCGAACACTGAAGCTTTCTTT	CASSTLGTPNTEAFF
-	TRBV19	-	TRBJ1-1	TGTGCCAGTAGAACTGGGGGAGCGAACACTGAAGCTTTCTTT	CASRTGGANTEAFF
-	TRBV12-5	-	TRBJ2-3	TGTGCTAGTGGCCTCATCCTGGGGGGCAGGAGACCAGATACGCAGTATTTT	CASGLILGGRRPDTQYF
-	TRBV7-7	TRBD2	TRBJ2-1	TGTGCCACCCCGGGGGGAGGCGGGAGGTACAATGAGCAGTTCTTC	CATPGGGGRYNEQFF
once	TRBV7-2	-	TRBJ2-7	TGTGCCAGCTCTCGCAGGGCGTTGAACGAGCAGTACTTC	CASSRRALNEQYF
-	TRBV28	-	TRBJ1-4	TGTGCCAGCAGTTCCATCGAAAAACTGTTTTTT	CASSSIEKLFF
-	TRBV18	TRBD2	TRBJ2-1	TGTGCCAGCTCACCACCGGGACTAGGAAAGGCCAGTGAGCAGTTCTTC	CASSPPGLGKASEQFF
-	TRBV2	-	TRBJ2-7	TGTGCCAGCAGTTCCGGGGCCCGCCTTTTC	CASSSGARLF
-	TRBV6-1	-	TRBJ1-5	TGTGCCAGTAGTACGTCGCAGCTAAATCAGCCCCAGCATTTT	CASSTSQLNQPQHF
-	TRBV10-3	TRBD2	TRBJ2-5	TGTGCCACCGGACTAGCGGGAGTGGGGGAGACCCAGTACTTC	CATGLAGVGETQYF
few	TRBV18	-	TRBJ2-1	TGTGCCAGCTCAAATACAGGGAGCTCCTACAATGAGCAGTTCTTC	CASSNTGSSYNEQFF
-	TRBV28	-	TRBJ2-4	TGTGCCAGCAGTCCATCTACAGGGGGGGCACGAAACATTCAGTACTTC	CASSPSTGGARNIQYF
-	TRBV6-1	-	TRBJ1-2	TGTGCCAGCAGTGAAGCGGGGGTCTATGGCTACACCTTC	CASSEAGVYGYTF
-	TRBV28	-	TRBJ2-5	TGTGCCAGCAGTCAGGGGCAAGAGACCCAGTACTTC	CASSQGQETQYF
-	TRBV27	-	TRBJ1-1	TGTGCCAGCAGTTTAGTTTCGGGAGTGGAGGCTTTCTTT	CASSLVSGVEAFF
-	TRBV25-1	-	TRBJ2-5	TGTGCCAGCAGTGAACGGAATACGGAGACCCAGTACTTC	CASSERNTETQYF